Described below is a single TCR beta chain sequence and its context. The repertoire was sequenced with immunoSEQ multiplex PCR; TCRdb's copy has only in-frame clones and lacks some. The sample holds a few hundred thousand clones; 65% to 90% are singletons and the top ten take 2.4%. The data were obtained in a study of blood T cell repertoires in COVID-19. As for the study in general: The analysed material was cDNA or gDNA that came from T cells, B-cell-depleted T cells, or PBMCs.

Per the germline V gene, CDR1 is MNHEY and CDR2 is SVGAGI. The CDR3 sequence is 16 residues long. V was pared by 0 bases and J by 5 bases, with 6 bases of the junction left unmatched. Sample: peripheral blood. The TCR was taken from a woman in her sixties or seventies with COVID-19, enrolled during active disease. The chain uses TRBV6-5 and TRBJ2-1; 8 positions agree with TRBD2. The DNA for the CDR3 is TGTGCCAGCAGTTACTCCCCCCTAGCGGGTGACAATGAGCAGTTCTTC. Amino acids: CASSYSPLAGDNEQFF.